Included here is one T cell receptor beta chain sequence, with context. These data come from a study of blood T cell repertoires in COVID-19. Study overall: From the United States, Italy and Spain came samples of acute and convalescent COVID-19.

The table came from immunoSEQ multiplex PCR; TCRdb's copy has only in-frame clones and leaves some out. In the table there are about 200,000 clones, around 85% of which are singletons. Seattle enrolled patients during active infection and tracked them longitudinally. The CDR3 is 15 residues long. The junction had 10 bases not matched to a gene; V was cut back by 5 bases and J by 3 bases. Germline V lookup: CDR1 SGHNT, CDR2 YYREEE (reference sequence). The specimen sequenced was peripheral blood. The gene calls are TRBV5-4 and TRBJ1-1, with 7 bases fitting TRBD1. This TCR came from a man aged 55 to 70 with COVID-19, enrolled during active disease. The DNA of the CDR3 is TGTGCCAGCAGTCGGTCCGACAGGGATTACACTGAAGCTTTCTTT. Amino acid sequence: CASSRSDRDYTEAFF.